Listed below are T cell receptor beta chains from one sample, sequenced in a study of T-cell reconstitution after alpha-beta-depleted transplantation in children. MiXCR was run by TCRdb on the PCR reads, yielding one entry per CDR3 protein. The table includes more than 500,000 distinct CDR3 sequences, about an eighth detected once. The sample in question was PBMCs, mostly from graft donor cells, obtained 180 days after TCRalphabeta/CD19-depleted stem cell transplant. The receptors derive from a female patient aged 2 to 10 who had a stem cell transplant for aplastic anemia, so the T cells may come from the graft donor. Each CDR3 is given without its conserved first and last residue. The order of the fields is V gene, CDR3 protein.

TRBV20-1 | SASPSGASSYNEQF
TRBV5-5 | ASSPGTPGITEAF
TRBV20-1 | SAPGWEADTQY
TRBV19 | ASSIGTSGSYEQY
TRBV7-2 | ASRLSNYGYT
TRBV5-1 | ASSLGVSGANVLT
TRBV28 | ASSFPPKNYGYT
TRBV24-1 | ATSDPSGEQY
TRBV6-5 | ASRTSWEQY
TRBV4-3 | ASSQGYSASSYNEQF
TRBV5-5 | ASSELIGTGGYEQY
TRBV6-2/TRBV6-3 | ASTDPGTGELF
TRBV12-3/TRBV12-4 | ASSTGLSSTDTQY
TRBV12-3/TRBV12-4 | ASRYGVGTGTGELF
TRBV28 | ASSRWGAGNEKLF
TRBV6-5 | ASSYSNSGELF
TRBV4-1 | ASSPWAGGEFNQPQH
TRBV5-5 | ASSFEGLVYEQY
TRBV6-5 | ASSYGVDQPQH
TRBV27 | ASSPRLGQETQY
TRBV28 | ASGLPRTSSYEQY
TRBV29-1 | SVEWDRRETQY
TRBV27 | ASSFLDRGNEQF
TRBV9 | ASSTRDRNNEQF
TRBV27 | ASSDRDTRIETQY
TRBV4-3 | ASSQLPTGDNYGYT
TRBV7-2 | ASSMDRGVQF
TRBV5-1 | ASSLAVGGGGGEQF
TRBV29-1 | SVERLRKGEKLF
TRBV7-6 | ASSLQAGGLSGNTIY
TRBV5-1 | ASSFRLAGRAYNEQF
TRBV4-3 | ASSQTPGAEYGYT